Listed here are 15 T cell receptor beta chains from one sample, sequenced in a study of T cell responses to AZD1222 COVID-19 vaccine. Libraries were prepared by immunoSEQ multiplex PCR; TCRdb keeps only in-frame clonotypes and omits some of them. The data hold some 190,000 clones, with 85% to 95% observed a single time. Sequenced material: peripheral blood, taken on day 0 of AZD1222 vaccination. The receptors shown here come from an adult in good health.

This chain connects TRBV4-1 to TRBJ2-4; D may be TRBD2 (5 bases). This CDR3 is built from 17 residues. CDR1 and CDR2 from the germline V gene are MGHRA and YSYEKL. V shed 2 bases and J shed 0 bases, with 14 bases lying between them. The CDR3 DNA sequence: TGCGCCAGCAGCCAACCTGCCCAAGGACTAGCCAAAAACATTCAGTACTTC. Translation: CASSQPAQGLAKNIQYF.

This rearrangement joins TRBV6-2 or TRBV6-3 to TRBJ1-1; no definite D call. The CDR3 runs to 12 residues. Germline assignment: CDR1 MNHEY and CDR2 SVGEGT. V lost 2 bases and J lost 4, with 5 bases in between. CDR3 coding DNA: TGTGCCAGCAGTTACGGGAGCACTGAAGCTTTCTTT. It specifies CASSYGSTEAFF.

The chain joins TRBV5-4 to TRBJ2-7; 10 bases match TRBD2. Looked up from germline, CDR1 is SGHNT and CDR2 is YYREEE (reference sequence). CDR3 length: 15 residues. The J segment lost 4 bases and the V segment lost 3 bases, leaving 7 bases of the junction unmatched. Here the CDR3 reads CASSSQRGGAYEQYF. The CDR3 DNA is TGTGCCAGCAGCTCTCAGCGGGGGGGCGCGTACGAGCAGTACTTC. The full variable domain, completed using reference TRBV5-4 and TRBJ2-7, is ETGVTQSPTHLIKTRGQQVTLRCSSQSGHNTVSWYQQALGQGPQFIFQYYREEENGRGNFPPRFSGLQFPNYSSELNVNALELDDSALYLCASSSQRGGAYEQYFGPGTRLTVT.

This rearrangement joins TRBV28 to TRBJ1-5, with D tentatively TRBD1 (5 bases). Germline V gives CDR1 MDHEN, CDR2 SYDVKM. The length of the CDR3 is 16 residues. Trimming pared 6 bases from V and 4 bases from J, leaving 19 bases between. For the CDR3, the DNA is TGTGCCAGCAGCCACCCGGGGGGATTGCGAAATCAGCCCCAGCATTTT. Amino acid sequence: CASSHPGGLRNQPQHF.

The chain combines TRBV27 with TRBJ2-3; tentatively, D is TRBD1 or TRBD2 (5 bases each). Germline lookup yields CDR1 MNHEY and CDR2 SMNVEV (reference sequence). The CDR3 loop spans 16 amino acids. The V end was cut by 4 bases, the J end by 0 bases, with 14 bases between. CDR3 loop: CASSSTGRASTDTQYF. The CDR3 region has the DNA TGTGCCAGCAGTTCCACGGGGCGGGCGAGCACAGATACGCAGTATTTT.

CDR3 loop: CAIRTPGYSNQPQHF. The CDR3 DNA follows: TGTGCCATCAGGACCCCAGGGTATAGCAATCAGCCCCAGCATTTT. This sequence joins TRBV10-3 and TRBJ1-5; the D gene is possibly TRBD1 (5 bases). Trimming left V 6 bases short and J 0 bases short, with 12 bases between. CDR1 is ENHRY, CDR2 SYGVKD, per germline. The CDR3 has 15 residues.

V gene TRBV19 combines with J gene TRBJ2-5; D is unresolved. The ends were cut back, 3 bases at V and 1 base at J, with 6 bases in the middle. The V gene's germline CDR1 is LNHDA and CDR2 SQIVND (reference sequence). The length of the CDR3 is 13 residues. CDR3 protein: CASSMRPQETQYF. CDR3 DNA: TGTGCCAGTAGTATGCGACCCCAAGAGACCCAGTACTTC.

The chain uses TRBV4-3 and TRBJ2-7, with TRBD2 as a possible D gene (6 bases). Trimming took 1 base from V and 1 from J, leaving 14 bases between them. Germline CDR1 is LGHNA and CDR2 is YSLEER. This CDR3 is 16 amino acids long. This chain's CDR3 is CASSQVGGVASYEQYF. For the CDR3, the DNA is TGCGCCAGCAGCCAAGTCGGAGGGGTGGCTTCCTACGAGCAGTACTTC.

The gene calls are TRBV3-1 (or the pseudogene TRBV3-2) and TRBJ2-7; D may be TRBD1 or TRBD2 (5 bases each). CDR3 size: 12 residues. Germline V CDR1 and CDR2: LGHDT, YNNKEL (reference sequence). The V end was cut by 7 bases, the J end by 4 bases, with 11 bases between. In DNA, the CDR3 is TGTGCCAGCACCCCTGGGGGATACGAGCAGTACTTC. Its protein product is CASTPGGYEQYF.

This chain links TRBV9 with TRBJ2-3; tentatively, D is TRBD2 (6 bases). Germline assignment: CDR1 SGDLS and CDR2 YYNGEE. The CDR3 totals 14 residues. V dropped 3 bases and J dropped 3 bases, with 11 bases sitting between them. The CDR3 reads CASSAGGGTDTQYF. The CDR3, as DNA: TGTGCCAGCAGCGCCGGGGGTGGGACAGATACGCAGTATTTT.

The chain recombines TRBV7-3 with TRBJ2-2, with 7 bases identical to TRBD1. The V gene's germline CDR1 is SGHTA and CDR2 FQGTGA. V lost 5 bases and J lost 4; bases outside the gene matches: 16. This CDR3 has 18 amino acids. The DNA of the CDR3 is TGTGCCAGCAGCAAACCGGGACAGACCTCGCGAGGCACCGGGGAGCTGTTTTTT. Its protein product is CASSKPGQTSRGTGELFF.

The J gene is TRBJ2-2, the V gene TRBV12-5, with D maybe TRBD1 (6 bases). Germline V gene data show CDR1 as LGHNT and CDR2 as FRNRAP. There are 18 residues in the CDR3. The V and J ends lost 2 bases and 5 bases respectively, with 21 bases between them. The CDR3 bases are TGTGCTAGTGGTTTGATCAGGGGTCTTCGACCCTCGACCGGGGAGCTGTTTTTT. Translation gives CASGLIRGLRPSTGELFF.

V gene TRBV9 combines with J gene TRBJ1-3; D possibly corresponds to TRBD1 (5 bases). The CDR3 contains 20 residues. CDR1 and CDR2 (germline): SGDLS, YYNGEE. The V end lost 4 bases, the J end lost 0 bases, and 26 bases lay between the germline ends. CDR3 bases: TGTGCCAGCAGCCCGTCCGGGGCACCTGAAAAACGAAGCTCTGGAAACACCATATATTTT. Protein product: CASSPSGAPEKRSSGNTIYF.

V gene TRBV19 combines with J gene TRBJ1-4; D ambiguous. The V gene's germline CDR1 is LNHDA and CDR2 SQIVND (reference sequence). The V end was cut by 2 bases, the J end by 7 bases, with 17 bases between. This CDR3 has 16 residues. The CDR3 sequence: CASSISRLGEGEKLFF. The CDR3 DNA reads TGTGCCAGTAGTATATCGCGGCTCGGAGAGGGTGAAAAACTGTTTTTT.

CDR3 nucleotide sequence: TGTGCCATCAGTGAGTCTGGGACAGGGCGGACCGGGGAGCTGTTTTTT. It yields the protein CAISESGTGRTGELFF. The chain carries TRBV10-3 and TRBJ2-2; 9 nucleotides agree with TRBD1. Germline assignment: CDR1 ENHRY and CDR2 SYGVKD. This CDR3 comprises 16 residues. Losses at the gene ends were 0 bases for V and 5 bases for J; bases not matched to a gene: 4.